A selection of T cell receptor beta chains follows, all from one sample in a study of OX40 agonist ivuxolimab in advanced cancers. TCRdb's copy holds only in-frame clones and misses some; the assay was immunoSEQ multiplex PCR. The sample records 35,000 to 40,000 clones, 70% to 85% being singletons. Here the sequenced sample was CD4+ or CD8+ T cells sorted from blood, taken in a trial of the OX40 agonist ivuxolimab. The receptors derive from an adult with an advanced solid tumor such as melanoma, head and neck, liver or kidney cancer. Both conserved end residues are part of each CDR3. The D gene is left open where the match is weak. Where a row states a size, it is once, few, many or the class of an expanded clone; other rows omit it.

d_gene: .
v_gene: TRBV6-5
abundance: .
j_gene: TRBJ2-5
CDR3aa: CASSYLGPTGPQTQYF
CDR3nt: TGTGCCAGCAGTTACCTCGGTCCGACAGGTCCACAGACCCAGTACTTC

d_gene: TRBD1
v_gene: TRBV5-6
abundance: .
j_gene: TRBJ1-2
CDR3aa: CASSLGGQSRSNYGYTF
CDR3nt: TGTGCCAGCAGCTTGGGGGGACAGTCCAGGAGTAACTATGGCTACACCTTC

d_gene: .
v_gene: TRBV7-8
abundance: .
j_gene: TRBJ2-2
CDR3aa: CASRGRWDDTRELFF
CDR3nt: TGTGCCAGCAGGGGCAGGTGGGACGATACCAGGGAGCTGTTTTTT

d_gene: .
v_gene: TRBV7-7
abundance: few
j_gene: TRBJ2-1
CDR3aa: CASSLAGDNEQFF
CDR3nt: TGTGCTAGCAGCTTGGCCGGGGACAATGAGCAGTTCTTC

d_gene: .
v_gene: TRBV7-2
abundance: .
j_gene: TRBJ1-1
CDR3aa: CASSLLDATEAFF
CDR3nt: TGTGCCAGCAGCTTACTCGACGCCACTGAAGCTTTCTTT

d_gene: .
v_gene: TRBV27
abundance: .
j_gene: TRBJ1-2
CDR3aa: CASSSLGQSSTYGYTF
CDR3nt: TGTGCCAGCAGTTCCTTAGGACAGTCGAGTACCTATGGCTACACCTTC

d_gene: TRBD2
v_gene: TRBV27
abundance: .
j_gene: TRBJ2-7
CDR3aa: CASSLAGVGYEQYF
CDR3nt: TGTGCCAGCAGTTTAGCGGGGGTTGGCTACGAGCAGTACTTC

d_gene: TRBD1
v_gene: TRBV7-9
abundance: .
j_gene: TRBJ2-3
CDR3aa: CASSFVSRGGWTDTQYF
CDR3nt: TGTGCCAGCAGCTTTGTAAGCAGAGGGGGCTGGACAGATACGCAGTATTTT

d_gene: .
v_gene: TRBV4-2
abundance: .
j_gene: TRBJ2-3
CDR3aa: CASSQDRGSLHTQYF
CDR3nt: TGTGCCAGCAGCCAAGATCGGGGGTCTCTTCATACGCAGTATTTT

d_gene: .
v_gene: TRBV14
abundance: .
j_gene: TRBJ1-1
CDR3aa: CASSQDLGGLNTEAFF
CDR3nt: TGTGCCAGCAGCCAAGATCTGGGAGGGCTGAACACTGAAGCTTTCTTT

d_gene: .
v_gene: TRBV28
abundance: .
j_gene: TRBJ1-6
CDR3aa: CASSFLSYNSPLHF
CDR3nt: TGTGCCAGCAGTTTCCTCTCCTATAATTCACCCCTCCACTTT

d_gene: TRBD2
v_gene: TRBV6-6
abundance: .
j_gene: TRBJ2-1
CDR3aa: CASRGGRAGYNEQFF
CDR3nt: TGTGCCAGCAGAGGCGGGAGGGCCGGCTACAATGAGCAGTTCTTC

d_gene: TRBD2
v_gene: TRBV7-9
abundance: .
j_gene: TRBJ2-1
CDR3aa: CASSFPGTSGRKFF
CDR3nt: TGTGCCAGCAGCTTCCCTGGGACTAGCGGGAGAAAGTTCTTC

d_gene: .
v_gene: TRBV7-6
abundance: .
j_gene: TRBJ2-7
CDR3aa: CASSLASTGNAYEQYF
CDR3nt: TGTGCCAGCAGCTTAGCGAGTACGGGAAATGCCTACGAGCAGTACTTC

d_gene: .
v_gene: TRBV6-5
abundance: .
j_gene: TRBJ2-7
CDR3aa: CASSYGGTGYYEQYF
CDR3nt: TGTGCCAGTAGTTACGGGGGGACAGGATACTACGAGCAGTACTTC

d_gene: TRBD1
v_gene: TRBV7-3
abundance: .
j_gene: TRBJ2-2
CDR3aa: CASSPTGGVTGELFF
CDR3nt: TGTGCCAGCAGTCCGACAGGGGGCGTCACCGGGGAGCTGTTTTTT

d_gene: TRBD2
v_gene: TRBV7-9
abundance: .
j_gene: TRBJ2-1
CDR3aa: CASSDPTSGQTYNEQFF
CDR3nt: TGTGCCAGCAGCGACCCTACTAGCGGCCAAACCTACAATGAGCAGTTCTTC

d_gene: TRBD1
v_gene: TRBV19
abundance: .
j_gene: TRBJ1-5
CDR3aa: CASSTERAGGNQPQHF
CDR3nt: TGTGCCAGTAGTACGGAGAGGGCAGGGGGTAATCAGCCCCAGCATTTT

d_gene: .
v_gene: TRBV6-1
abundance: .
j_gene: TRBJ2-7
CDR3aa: CASSGAMGYEQYF
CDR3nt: TGTGCCAGCAGTGGGGCTATGGGCTACGAGCAGTACTTC

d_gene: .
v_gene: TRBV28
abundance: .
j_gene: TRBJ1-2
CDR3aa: CASSLRGGGRWAF
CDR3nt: TGTGCCAGCAGTTTACGGGGGGGCGGGCGCTGGGCCTTC

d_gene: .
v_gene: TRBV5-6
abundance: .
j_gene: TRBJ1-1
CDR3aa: CASSMGRGPEAFF
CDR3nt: TGTGCCAGCAGCATGGGTCGGGGTCCTGAAGCTTTCTTT

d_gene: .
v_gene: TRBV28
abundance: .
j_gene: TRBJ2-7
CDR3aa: CASRPGWGSSYEQYF
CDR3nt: TGTGCCAGCAGGCCGGGCTGGGGGAGCTCCTACGAGCAGTACTTC

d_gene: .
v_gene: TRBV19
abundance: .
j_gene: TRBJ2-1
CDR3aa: CASSTRGGTYNEQFF
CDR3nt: TGTGCCAGTAGTACCAGGGGGGGGACCTACAATGAGCAGTTCTTC

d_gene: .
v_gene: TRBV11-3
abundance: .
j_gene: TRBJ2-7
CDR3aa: CASSPRGGGEQYF
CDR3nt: TGTGCCAGCAGCCCACGTGGAGGGGGCGAGCAGTACTTC

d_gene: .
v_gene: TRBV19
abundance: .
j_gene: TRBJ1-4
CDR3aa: CASMGRYEKLFF
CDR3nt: TGTGCCAGTATGGGACGGTATGAAAAACTGTTTTTT

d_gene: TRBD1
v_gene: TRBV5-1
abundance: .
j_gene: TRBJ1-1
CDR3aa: CASRQGTEAFF
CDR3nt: TGCGCCAGCCGACAGGGGACTGAAGCTTTCTTT

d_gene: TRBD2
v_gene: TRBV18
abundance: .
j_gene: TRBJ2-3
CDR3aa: CASSPRLAGVTDTQYF
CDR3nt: TGTGCCAGCTCACCTCGACTAGCGGGAGTCACAGATACGCAGTATTTT

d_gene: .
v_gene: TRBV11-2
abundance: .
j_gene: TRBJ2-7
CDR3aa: CASSPGVSYEQYF
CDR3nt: TGTGCCAGCAGCCCCGGAGTAAGCTACGAGCAGTACTTC